Listed below are T cell receptor beta chains from one sample, sequenced in a study of shared clonotypes between healthy human individuals. Produced via immunoSEQ multiplex PCR; TCRdb's table is partial and in-frame only. The profile shows about 980,000 clones, over 75% of them singletons. Input material: memory CD4+ T cells sorted from blood. All receptors come from a man aged 18-30 years in good health. Each CDR3 is given with its conserved first and last residue. The D gene is left open where the match is weak. Not every row has a clone size; where given, it reads once, few, many or a size class.

13 | - | - | TRBJ2-7 | TRBV18 | TGTGCCAGCTCACCAAAGGGGGGCTACGAGCAGTACTTC | CASSPKGGYEQYF
14 | - | - | TRBJ1-6 | TRBV19 | TGTGCCAGTAGTCTTCAGGGTTATAATTCACCCCTCCACTTT | CASSLQGYNSPLHF
13 | once | TRBD1 | TRBJ1-2 | TRBV19 | TGTGCCAGCAAACGACAGGGAGGACATGGCTACACCTTC | CASKRQGGHGYTF
14 | once | TRBD2 | TRBJ2-7 | TRBV5-1 | TGCGCCAGCAGCTTGGGGACTAGCGGGAACGAGCAGTACTTC | CASSLGTSGNEQYF
13 | - | TRBD1 | TRBJ2-3 | TRBV6-1 | TGTGCCAGCAGAAGGACAGGTGAAGATACGCAGTATTTT | CASRRTGEDTQYF
15 | - | - | TRBJ2-5 | TRBV6-1 | TGTGCCAGCAGTGAAGCGCCGTCAGGAAGGGGGACCCAGTACTTC | CASSEAPSGRGTQYF
14 | - | - | TRBJ2-7 | TRBV6-1 | TGTGCCAGCAGGCCCGGGACAACCCCCCAATCAAAGAACTTC | CASRPGTTPQSKNF
14 | - | - | TRBJ1-4 | TRBV6-6 | TGTGCCAGCAGATTCGGGGGAGGGGGTGAAAAACTGTTTTTT | CASRFGGGGEKLFF
13 | - | - | TRBJ1-2 | TRBV27 | TGTGCCAGCAGTTTTTCTGGGTCCTATGGCTACACCTTC | CASSFSGSYGYTF
15 | - | - | TRBJ2-5 | TRBV28 | TGTGCCAGCAGTTTAGGGGGTGGCGGTCGAGAGACCCAGTACTTC | CASSLGGGGRETQYF
14 | - | TRBD1 | TRBJ2-5 | TRBV2 | TGTGCCAGCAGTACGGGACAGATTCAAGAGACCCAGTACTTC | CASSTGQIQETQYF
17 | once | TRBD2 | TRBJ2-3 | TRBV11-2 | TGTGCCAGCAGCTTAGATGGGACTAGCGGGAGCAGAGGTACGCAGTATTTT | CASSLDGTSGSRGTQYF
14 | once | TRBD2 | TRBJ2-7 | TRBV7-8 | TGTGCCAGCAGCCCGGGACTAGCGGGAGGTGAGCAGTACTTC | CASSPGLAGGEQYF
13 | - | - | TRBJ2-5 | TRBV30 | TGTGCCTGGAGTACACAGTCCCAAGAGACCCAGTACTTC | CAWSTQSQETQYF
16 | - | - | TRBJ1-3 | TRBV9 | TGTGCCAGCAGCCCGGAGACAGGCTTCTCTGGAAACACCATATATTTT | CASSPETGFSGNTIYF
14 | - | - | TRBJ2-7 | TRBV4-1 | TGCGCCAGCAGCACCGCCTGGGGAACCTACGAGCAGTACTTC | CASSTAWGTYEQYF
13 | - | - | TRBJ2-7 | TRBV18 | TGTGCCAGCTCACCAGACTTAGGGATCGAGCAGTACTTC | CASSPDLGIEQYF
17 | - | TRBD1 | TRBJ1-1 | TRBV7-2 | TGTGCCAGCAGCACCACCTTGAGGAAGGGGGCCAGGACTGAAGCTTTCTTT | CASSTTLRKGARTEAFF
14 | - | - | TRBJ2-7 | TRBV7-8 | TGTGCCAGCAGCTCCTGGACGTTTACCAACGAGCAGTACTTC | CASSSWTFTNEQYF
18 | - | - | TRBJ2-3 | TRBV5-4 | TGTGCCAGCAGCTCACCCGGGGTTAGGGGGAGGGTCACAGATACGCAGTATTTT | CASSSPGVRGRVTDTQYF
14 | - | - | TRBJ1-1 | TRBV30 | TGTGCCTGGAGTGTAGAGTTTAGAAAAACTGAAGCTTTCTTT | CAWSVEFRKTEAFF
14 | - | TRBD1 | TRBJ1-1 | TRBV19 | TGTGCCAGTAGTAAACAGGGGGCGAACACTGAAGCTTTCTTT | CASSKQGANTEAFF
16 | - | - | TRBJ2-3 | TRBV6-1 | TGTGCCAGCAGTGAAGCCTCGGGGGGCCGCACAGATACGCAGTATTTT | CASSEASGGRTDTQYF
14 | once | TRBD1 | TRBJ2-7 | TRBV5-4 | TGTGCCAGCAGCCCCAGACAGGGGGCCTACGAGCAGTACTTC | CASSPRQGAYEQYF
17 | - | TRBD1 | TRBJ1-4 | TRBV7-2 | TGTGCCAGCAGCCCCCAGACAGGGGGAGGCGGCAATGAAAAACTGTTTTTT | CASSPQTGGGGNEKLFF
16 | - | - | TRBJ2-7 | TRBV7-9 | TGTGCCAGCAGCTTAGAAGCAGGAGGACCAGCCTACGAGCAGTACTTC | CASSLEAGGPAYEQYF
14 | - | - | TRBJ1-2 | TRBV14 | TGTGCCAGCAGCCAATCGCCGGCAACCTATGGCTACACCTTC | CASSQSPATYGYTF
15 | once | TRBD1 | TRBJ2-3 | TRBV10-1 | TGCGCCAGCATGTCCGGGACAGGGTTCACGGATACGCAGTATTTT | CASMSGTGFTDTQYF
15 | - | TRBD1 | TRBJ1-5 | TRBV30 | TGTGCCTGGAGCGTTCTGACAGGGAGCAATCAGCCCCAGCATTTT | CAWSVLTGSNQPQHF
16 | - | - | TRBJ1-3 | TRBV30 | TGTGCCTGGAGTCGGGCAGGGGTCAGCTCTGGAAACACCATATATTTT | CAWSRAGVSSGNTIYF
14 | - | - | TRBJ2-6 | TRBV7-9 | TGTGCCTCCCTCGGGGGTACTGGGGCCAACGTCCTGACTTTC | CASLGGTGANVLTF
16 | - | - | TRBJ2-3 | TRBV7-6 | TGTGCCAGCAGCTTAGGAATGCTTGGGTTGGCAGATACGCAGTATTTT | CASSLGMLGLADTQYF
13 | - | - | TRBJ1-3 | TRBV5-4 | TGTGCCAGCACTCCCCCCGGGGGAAACACCATATATTTT | CASTPPGGNTIYF